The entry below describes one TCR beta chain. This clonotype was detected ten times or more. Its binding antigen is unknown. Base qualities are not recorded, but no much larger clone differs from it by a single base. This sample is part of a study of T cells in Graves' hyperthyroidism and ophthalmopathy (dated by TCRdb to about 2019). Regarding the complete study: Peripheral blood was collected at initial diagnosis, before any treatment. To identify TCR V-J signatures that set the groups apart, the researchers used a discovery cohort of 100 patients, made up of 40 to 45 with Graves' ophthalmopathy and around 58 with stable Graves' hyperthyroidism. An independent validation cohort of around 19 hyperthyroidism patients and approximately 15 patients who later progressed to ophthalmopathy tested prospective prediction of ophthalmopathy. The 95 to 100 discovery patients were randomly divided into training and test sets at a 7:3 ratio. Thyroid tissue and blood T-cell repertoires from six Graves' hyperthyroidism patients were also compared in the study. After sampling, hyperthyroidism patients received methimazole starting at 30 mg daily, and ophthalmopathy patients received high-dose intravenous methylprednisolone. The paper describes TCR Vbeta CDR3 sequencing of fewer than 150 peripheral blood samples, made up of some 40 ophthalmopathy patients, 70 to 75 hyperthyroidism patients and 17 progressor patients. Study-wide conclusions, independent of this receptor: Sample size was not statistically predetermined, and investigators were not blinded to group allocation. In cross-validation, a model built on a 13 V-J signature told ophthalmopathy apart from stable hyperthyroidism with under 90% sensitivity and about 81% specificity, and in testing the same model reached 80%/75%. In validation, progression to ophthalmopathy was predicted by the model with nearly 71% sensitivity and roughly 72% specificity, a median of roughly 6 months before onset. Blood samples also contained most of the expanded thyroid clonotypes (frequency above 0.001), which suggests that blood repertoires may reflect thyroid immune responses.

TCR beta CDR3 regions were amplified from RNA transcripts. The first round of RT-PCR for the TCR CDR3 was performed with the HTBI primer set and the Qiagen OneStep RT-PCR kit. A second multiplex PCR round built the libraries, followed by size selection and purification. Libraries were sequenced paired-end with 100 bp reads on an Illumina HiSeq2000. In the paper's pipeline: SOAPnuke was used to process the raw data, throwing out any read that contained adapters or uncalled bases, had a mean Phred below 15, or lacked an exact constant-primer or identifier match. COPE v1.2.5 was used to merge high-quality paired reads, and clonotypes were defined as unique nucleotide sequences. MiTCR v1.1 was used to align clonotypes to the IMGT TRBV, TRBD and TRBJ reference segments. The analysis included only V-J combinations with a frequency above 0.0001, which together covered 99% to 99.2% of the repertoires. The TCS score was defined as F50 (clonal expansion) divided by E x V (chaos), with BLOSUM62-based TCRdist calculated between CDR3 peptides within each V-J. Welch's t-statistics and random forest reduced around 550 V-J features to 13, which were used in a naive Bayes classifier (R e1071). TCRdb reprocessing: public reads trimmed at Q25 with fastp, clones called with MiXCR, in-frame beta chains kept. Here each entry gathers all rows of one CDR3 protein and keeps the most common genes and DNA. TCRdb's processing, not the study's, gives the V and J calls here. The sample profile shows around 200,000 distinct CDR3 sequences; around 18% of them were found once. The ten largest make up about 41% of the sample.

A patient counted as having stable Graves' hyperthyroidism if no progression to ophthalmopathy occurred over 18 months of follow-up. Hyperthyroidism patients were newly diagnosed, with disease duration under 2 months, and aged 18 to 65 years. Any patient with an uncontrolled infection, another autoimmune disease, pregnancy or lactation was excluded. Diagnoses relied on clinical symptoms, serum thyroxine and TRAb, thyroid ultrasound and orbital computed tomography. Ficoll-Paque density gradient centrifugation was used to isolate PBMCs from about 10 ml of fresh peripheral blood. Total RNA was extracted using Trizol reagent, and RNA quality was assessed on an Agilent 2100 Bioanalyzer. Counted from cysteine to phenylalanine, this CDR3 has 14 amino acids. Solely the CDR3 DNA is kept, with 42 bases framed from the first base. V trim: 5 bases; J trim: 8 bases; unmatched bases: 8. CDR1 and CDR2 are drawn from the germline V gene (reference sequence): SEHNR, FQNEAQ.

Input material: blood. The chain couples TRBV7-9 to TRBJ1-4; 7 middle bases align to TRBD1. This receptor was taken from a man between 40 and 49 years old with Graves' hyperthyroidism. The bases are TGTGCCAGCAGCCGGACAGGCTCCGGCGAAAAACTGTTTTTT. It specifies CASSRTGSGEKLFF.